The clone carrying this T cell receptor beta chain was found a few times. The data were obtained in a study of cytomegalovirus exposure and HLA in healthy donors. Study-wide background: The 95 to 150 validation repertoires used the same platform as the roughly 670 first-cohort repertoires, a later analysis reported.

Generated by immunoSEQ multiplex PCR, the TCRdb table keeps only in-frame clones and is missing some. The sample lists about 240,000 clones, roughly 89% occurring once. The CDR3 is 14 residues long. Germline loops: CDR1 MNHNS, CDR2 SASEGT. Trimming took off 1 base at V and 10 bases at J, with 11 bases between the two ends. The donors were part of the roughly 120-subject validation cohort, which stood apart from the roughly 670-subject first cohort. The sequence was collected from a man aged 18 to 35 in good health and CMV-seronegative. The rearrangement links TRBV6-1 to TRBJ1-6; D call uncertain. Input material: PBMCs. The CDR3 DNA follows: TGTGCCAGCAGTGAAGTTCGGGGTTACTCACCCCTCCACTTT. Amino acid sequence: CASSEVRGYSPLHF.